This is a list of T cell receptor beta chains from one sample in a study of T cells in localized non-small cell lung cancer. Assay: immunoSEQ multiplex PCR; the TCRdb copy retains only in-frame clones and omits some. Of about 19,000 clones listed, 65% to 90% were seen once; the top ten hold roughly 4%. The specimen comprised peripheral blood, sampled before any cancer treatment. These receptors came from a man aged 35 to 69 with stage I lung adenocarcinoma. Each CDR3 is given with its conserved first and last residue. D genes are given only for firm matches. Not all rows give a size; the values are once, few, many and, for expanded clones, a class.

NA,TRBJ2-1,TRBV2,TRBD2,TGTGCCAGCAGACACCGACTAGCGGGCTACAATGAGCAGTTCTTC,CASRHRLAGYNEQFF
NA,TRBJ2-3,TRBV5-1,NA,TGCGCCAGCAGCCCATTCGGTACCCCGACAGATACGCAGTATTTT,CASSPFGTPTDTQYF
NA,TRBJ2-3,TRBV11-2,TRBD2,TGTGCCAGCATCAAACGAAGGGGCGGGAGGGCATCAGATACGCAGTATTTT,CASIKRRGGRASDTQYF
NA,TRBJ1-2,TRBV9,NA,TGTGCCAGCAGCCCGGGGGGGGACTATGGCTACACCTTC,CASSPGGDYGYTF
NA,TRBJ2-7,TRBV5-6,NA,TGTGCCAGCAGCTTAACAGGGTACTCCTACGAGCAGTACTTC,CASSLTGYSYEQYF
NA,TRBJ2-6,TRBV28,NA,TGTGCCAGCAGTTCCTCGGGGGCTGGGGCCAACGTCCTGACTTTC,CASSSSGAGANVLTF
NA,TRBJ2-1,TRBV4-1,TRBD2,TGCGCCAGCAGCCAAGATAGGACTAGCGGAGTGTACAATGAGCAGTTCTTC,CASSQDRTSGVYNEQFF
once,TRBJ2-5,TRBV4-2,TRBD2,TGTGCCAGCAGCCAAGGGAGGACTAGCGGGACGGAGACCCAGTACTTC,CASSQGRTSGTETQYF
NA,TRBJ2-5,TRBV5-4,TRBD2,TGTGCCAGCAGTCCCGGACTAGCGGGGGAGACCCAGTACTTC,CASSPGLAGETQYF
NA,TRBJ2-2,TRBV4-3,TRBD2,TGCGCCAGCAGCCCCAGACTAGCGACGAACACCGGGGAGCTGTTTTTT,CASSPRLATNTGELFF
few,TRBJ1-5,TRBV10-3,NA,TGTGCCATCAGTGAGCCGGGACATCCCCGCCAGCCCCAGCATTTT,CAISEPGHPRQPQHF
NA,TRBJ2-1,TRBV5-6,NA,TGTGCCAGCAGCAAGGACGGCTCGCTGTTGGATGAGCAGTTCTTC,CASSKDGSLLDEQFF
NA,TRBJ1-2,TRBV30,NA,TGTGCCTGGAGTTTGGGGGGCCTTTATGGCTACACCTTC,CAWSLGGLYGYTF
NA,TRBJ1-3,TRBV30,NA,TGTGCCTGGAGTAGGACCTCCGCTGGAAACACCATATATTTT,CAWSRTSAGNTIYF
NA,TRBJ2-3,TRBV4-2,TRBD2,TGTGCCAGCAGCGGGGGACTAGCGGGACAAGGGAGCACAGATACGCAGTATTTT,CASSGGLAGQGSTDTQYF
few,TRBJ1-3,TRBV19,NA,TGTGCCAGTAGTATTAGATCGTCAAGAGGATCTGGAAACACCATATATTTT,CASSIRSSRGSGNTIYF
NA,TRBJ2-3,TRBV28,NA,TGTGCCAGCAGTTCGGGTACGCAGTATTTT,CASSSGTQYF
NA,TRBJ2-5,TRBV7-2,TRBD2,TGTGCCAGCAGCTTAGGCGGGGGGCAAGAGACCCAGTACTTC,CASSLGGGQETQYF
NA,TRBJ2-3,TRBV5-1,NA,TGCGCCAGCAGCTTGGGTTCTAACACAGATACGCAGTATTTT,CASSLGSNTDTQYF